Following are 30 T cell receptor beta chains from one sample sequenced in a study of T cell repertoires in cytomegalovirus infection. TCRdb ran MiXCR on the reads and lists one entry per CDR3 protein. The profile shows 200,000 to 300,000 distinct CDR3 sequences, around 8.7% of them singletons. Sequencing was done on a sample of PBMCs. Receptors were obtained from a human donor in good health (CMV status not recorded). Some clones in this sample may be carry-over from other donors' samples.

This clonotype occurred many times. This sequence joins TRBV7-6 and TRBJ2-2; 15 bases map to TRBD2. Per germline, CDR1 SGHVS and CDR2 FNYEAQ. The CDR3 sequence is 17 residues long. Germline trimming cut 5 bases from V and 4 bases from J; bases unmatched to any gene: 5. CDR3 DNA sequence: TGTGCCAGCAGCCGACCGGGACTAGCGGGAGGCACCGGGGAGCTGTTTTTT. Protein sequence: CASSRPGLAGGTGELFF.

In its sample, this clonotype was seen many times. The chain uses TRBV7-2 and TRBJ1-1, with D perhaps matching TRBD1 (6 bases). The ends were cut back, 1 base at V and 5 bases at J, with 20 bases in the middle. The CDR3 consists of 17 residues. Germline CDR1 reads SGHTA; CDR2 reads FQGNSA. As DNA, the CDR3 is TGTGCCAGCAGCTTAGTGGTGGTTGGGCAGGGGCGGACTGAAGCTTTCTTT. Translating it yields CASSLVVVGQGRTEAFF.

In this sample, this clonotype turned up many times. The chain carries TRBV7-2 and TRBJ2-5; TRBD2 aligns across 12 bases. Per germline, CDR1 SGHTA and CDR2 FQGNSA. Unmatched junction bases numbered 6, after V lost 5 bases and J lost 2 bases. The CDR3 extends over 16 amino acids. The CDR3 DNA is TGTGCCAGCAGCCCGACTAGCGGGAGAGGTCAAGAGACCCAGTACTTC. This translates into CASSPTSGRGQETQYF.

This clonotype was seen more than once but under ten times. This chain connects TRBV12-5 to TRBJ1-2; a weak D match, TRBD1 (5 bases). Trimming pared 1 base from V and 8 bases from J, leaving 11 bases between. The CDR3 length is 13 residues. Germline CDR1 reads LGHNT; CDR2 reads FRNRAP. The CDR3 DNA sequence: TGTGCTAGTGGTTTGGACAGGAGAAGGGGCTACACCTTC. It is translated as CASGLDRRRGYTF.

This clonotype was observed at least ten times. The J gene is TRBJ2-5, the V gene TRBV7-2, with 10 bases identical to TRBD2. The V segment lost 1 base and the J segment 5 bases; nucleotides outside the gene matches: 13. The CDR3 covers 18 residues. The V gene's germline CDR1 is SGHTA and CDR2 FQGNSA. The CDR3 sequence is CASSLVLAGEVGVETQYF. DNA of the CDR3: TGTGCCAGCAGCTTAGTGCTAGCGGGAGAGGTAGGGGTGGAGACCCAGTACTTC.

This clonotype was counted only a few times. The V and J genes are TRBV30 and TRBJ2-7; 10 positions agree with TRBD1. Per the germline V gene, CDR1 is GTSNPN and CDR2 is SVGIG (reference sequence). This CDR3 region has 15 residues. Trimming removed 4 bases from V and 2 bases from J; junction bases left unmatched: 8. The CDR3 is CAWKKGGTGAYEQYF. The CDR3 DNA sequence: TGTGCCTGGAAGAAAGGCGGGACAGGGGCCTACGAGCAGTACTTC.

J is TRBJ1-2 and V is TRBV3-1, with 8 bases identical to TRBD1. CDR3 length equals 15 residues. The V gene's germline CDR1 is LGHDT and CDR2 YNNKEL (reference sequence). V lost 0 bases, J lost 7 bases, and 7 bases stayed unmatched. The CDR3 coding sequence is TGTGCCAGCAGCCAAGACAGGGGGCGCTTGTTTGGCTACACCTTC. Translating it yields CASSQDRGRLFGYTF.

This clonotype has a count of ten or more. V usage is TRBV7-2 and J usage is TRBJ2-5; possibly TRBD2 for D (6 bases). CDR3 size: 14 residues. The ends were cut back, 1 base at V and 5 bases at J, with 11 bases in the middle. The germline V gene has CDR1 SGHTA and CDR2 FQGNSA. The CDR3 protein is CASSLGGNGETQYF. CDR3 nucleotide sequence: TGTGCCAGCAGCTTAGGCGGGAACGGGGAGACCCAGTACTTC.

The chain is built from TRBV18 and TRBJ2-2; D is possibly TRBD2 (5 bases). Germline V gene data show CDR1 as KGHSH and CDR2 as LQKENI. Trimming shortened V by 3 bases and J by 8 bases, and 16 bases separated the two germline ends. The CDR3 totals 15 residues. CDR3 DNA: TGTGCCAGCTCACCCCCCGGCGGGCTCCCTGGGGAGCTGTTTTTT. Its protein product is CASSPPGGLPGELFF.

This clonotype was counted at least ten times. CDR3 nucleotide sequence: TGTGCCAGCAGCCAGACCGGGGCCGGGAACATTCAGTACTTC. It yields the protein CASSQTGAGNIQYF. The rearrangement uses TRBV7-3 and TRBJ2-4; D may correspond to TRBD1 or TRBD2 (5 bases each). The CDR3 length is 14 residues. Germline lookup yields CDR1 SGHTA and CDR2 FQGTGA. The V and J ends lost 5 bases and 7 bases respectively, with 15 bases between them. Based on the CDR3 plus reference TRBV7-3 and TRBJ2-4, the full variable domain is GAGVSQTPSNKVTEKGKYVELRCDPISGHTALYWYRQSLGQGPEFLIYFQGTGAADDSGLPNDRFFAVRPEGSVSTLKIQRTERGDSAVYLCASSQTGAGNIQYFGAGTRLSVL.

The chain has TRBV4-1 and TRBJ1-5; D uncertain. CDR3 length: 15 residues. Germline assignment: CDR1 MGHRA and CDR2 YSYEKL. Trimming removed 2 bases from V and 9 bases from J, with 17 bases in between. For the CDR3, the DNA is TGCGCCAGCAGCCAACTACACGATATAGATAGGCCCCAGCATTTT. Residues: CASSQLHDIDRPQHF.

This clonotype was found many times. CDR3 DNA sequence: TGTGCCAGCAGCTTAGCAGTAGCGGGAGTTGGTGAGCAGTTCTTC. This encodes CASSLAVAGVGEQFF. The gene calls are TRBV7-8 and TRBJ2-1, with 9 positions matching TRBD2. This CDR3 spans 15 amino acids. V lost 0 bases and J lost 9; bases outside the gene matches: 6. Germline V lookup: CDR1 SGHVS, CDR2 FQNEAQ.

This clonotype was seen many times. The V call is TRBV7-2, the J call TRBJ1-1; D possibly corresponds to TRBD1 (5 bases). V shed 1 base and J shed 3 bases, with 9 bases lying between them. The CDR3 spans 14 residues. The germline V gene encodes CDR1 SGHTA and CDR2 FQGNSA. The CDR3: CASSLVGAYTEAFF. In DNA, the CDR3 is TGTGCCAGCAGCTTAGTAGGGGCTTACACTGAAGCTTTCTTT. Full variable domain (remainder filled in from reference TRBV7-2 and TRBJ1-1): GAGVSQSPSNKVTEKGKDVELRCDPISGHTALYWYRQSLGQGLEFLIYFQGNSAPDKSGLPSDRFSAERTGGSVSTLTIQRTQQEDSAVYLCASSLVGAYTEAFFGQGTRLTVV.

The V call is TRBV5-1, the J call TRBJ2-5; possibly TRBD2 for D (5 bases). V lost 0 bases and J 9 bases, leaving 15 bases between the germline ends. This CDR3 contains 14 residues. Per germline, CDR1 SGHRS and CDR2 YFSETQ. In nucleotides, the CDR3 is TGCGCCAGCAGCTTGGAGAGCTTGACTATGGCCCAGTACTTC. Its translation is CASSLESLTMAQYF. The entire variable domain, with the rest obtained from reference TRBV5-1 and TRBJ2-5, is as follows: KAGVTQTPRYLIKTRGQQVTLSCSPISGHRSVSWYQQTPGQGLQFLFEYFSETQRNKGNFPGRFSGRQFSNSRSEMNVSTLELGDSALYLCASSLESLTMAQYFGPGTRLLVL.

The sample holds a few counts of this clonotype. The V gene is TRBV20-1, the J gene TRBJ1-2; D remains unclear. Trimming took off 3 bases at V and 8 bases at J, with 22 bases between the two ends. Germline V gene lookup returns CDR1 DFQATT and CDR2 SNEGSKA (reference sequence). This CDR3 has 15 residues. CDR3 region: CSARVSGRNQRGYTF. The CDR3 DNA follows: TGCAGTGCTAGGGTATCGGGCAGGAATCAACGGGGCTACACCTTC.

There are many counts of this clonotype. This sequence joins TRBV7-2 and TRBJ2-5; D is perhaps TRBD2 (6 bases). Germline-derived CDR1 and CDR2 are SGHTA and FQGNSA. Trimming took 1 base from V and 4 from J, leaving 16 bases between them. The CDR3 length is 16 residues. In nucleotides, the CDR3 is TGTGCCAGCAGCTTAGGTCCTCGGGGGTCTGCAGAGACCCAGTACTTC. Encoded protein: CASSLGPRGSAETQYF.

This clonotype was seen more than once but under ten times. This sequence joins TRBV14 and TRBJ2-1, with 7 bases lining up with TRBD1. V lost 2 bases and J lost 0; bases outside the gene matches: 13. This CDR3 spans 19 amino acids. CDR1 and CDR2 from the germline V gene are SGHDN and FVKESK. CDR3 bases: TGTGCCAGCAGCCAAAGTCTGACAGGGACGAAGAGCTCCTACAATGAGCAGTTCTTC. Translation gives CASSQSLTGTKSSYNEQFF.

This clonotype appeared a few times. V and J are TRBV20-1 and TRBJ1-5, with 8 nucleotides matching TRBD1. This CDR3 region has 15 residues. The trim removed 6 bases at V and 4 bases at J, leaving 11 bases unmatched. The V gene's germline CDR1 is DFQATT and CDR2 SNEGSKA (reference sequence). The chain's CDR3 is CSADSGTGINQPQHF. Written as DNA, the CDR3 is TGCAGTGCCGATTCCGGGACAGGTATTAATCAGCCCCAGCATTTT.

This chain links TRBV20-1 with TRBJ1-5; no definite D call. Germline-derived CDR1 and CDR2 are DFQATT and SNEGSKA (reference sequence). Trimming shortened V by 3 bases and J by 5 bases, and 14 bases separated the two germline ends. CDR3 length: 14 residues. CDR3 sequence (DNA): TGCAGTGCTAGTATCGGCAGGACCGATCAGCCCCAGCATTTT. It translates to CSASIGRTDQPQHF.

This chain connects TRBV7-2 to TRBJ2-2; a weak D match, TRBD1 (5 bases). V shed 3 bases and J shed 5 bases, with 16 bases lying between them. CDR1 and CDR2 from the germline V gene are SGHTA and FQGNSA. CDR3 size: 16 residues. CDR3: CASSFAPDSLTGELFF. CDR3 DNA: TGTGCCAGCAGCTTCGCCCCTGACAGCTTAACCGGGGAGCTGTTTTTT.

The CDR3 region is CASSYPEQRGEQFF. CDR3 nucleotide sequence: TGTGCCAGCAGTTACCCAGAGCAGCGGGGTGAGCAGTTCTTC. This chain uses TRBV6-5 with TRBJ2-1; TRBD2 matches 7 bases. Germline values: CDR1 MNHEY, CDR2 SVGAGI. The J segment lost 9 bases and the V segment lost 2 bases, leaving 7 bases of the junction unmatched. The CDR3 length is 14 residues.

The table lists this clonotype with many counts. J is TRBJ1-1 and V is TRBV5-1; D is unresolved. V was pared by 2 bases and J by 1 base, with 9 bases between. This CDR3 has 14 amino acids. CDR1 and CDR2 from the germline V gene are SGHRS and YFSETQ. CDR3 sequence: CASSLYGKNTEAFF. The CDR3 DNA is TGCGCCAGCAGCTTATACGGGAAGAACACTGAAGCTTTCTTT. Supplemented by reference TRBV5-1 and TRBJ1-1, the full variable domain reads KAGVTQTPRYLIKTRGQQVTLSCSPISGHRSVSWYQQTPGQGLQFLFEYFSETQRNKGNFPGRFSGRQFSNSRSEMNVSTLELGDSALYLCASSLYGKNTEAFFGQGTRLTVV.

V usage is TRBV7-6 and J usage is TRBJ2-2; D is unresolved. The CDR3 contains 15 residues. Deletions cut 0 bases from V and 4 bases from J, with 9 bases between. Per the germline V gene, CDR1 is SGHVS and CDR2 is FNYEAQ. CDR3 DNA: TGTGCCAGCAGCTTAGCCGCAGCATTCACCGGGGAGCTGTTTTTT. As protein: CASSLAAAFTGELFF.

The sample holds many counts of this clonotype. The chain has TRBV24-1 and TRBJ1-5; no clear D gene. The CDR3 is made up of 15 amino acids. Trimming took off 7 bases at V and 6 bases at J, with 18 bases between the two ends. Germline loops: CDR1 KGHDR, CDR2 SFDVKD. The CDR3 loop is CATRNEPDLGQPQHF. CDR3 in DNA: TGTGCCACCAGGAACGAGCCGGACCTGGGTCAGCCCCAGCATTTT.

This clonotype was detected many times. V is TRBV7-2 and J is TRBJ1-3; TRBD1 is a possible D gene (5 bases). CDR3 length: 16 amino acids. The germline gives CDR1 SGHTA, CDR2 FQGNSA. Trimming left V 3 bases short and J 1 base short, with 13 bases between. Here the CDR3 DNA reads TGTGCCAGCAGCTTCAGCCTGAGGGGATCTGGAAACACCATATATTTT. This translates into CASSFSLRGSGNTIYF. Drawing the rest from reference TRBV7-2 and TRBJ1-3, the complete variable domain is GAGVSQSPSNKVTEKGKDVELRCDPISGHTALYWYRQSLGQGLEFLIYFQGNSAPDKSGLPSDRFSAERTGGSVSTLTIQRTQQEDSAVYLCASSFSLRGSGNTIYFGEGSWLTVV.

This clonotype was observed at least ten times. The chain employs TRBV11-3 and TRBJ2-5, with D perhaps matching TRBD2 (5 bases). The CDR3 runs to 13 residues. Germline V gene sequence: CDR1 SGHNT, CDR2 YENEEA. The germline V and J ends were trimmed by 3 bases and 5 bases, with 10 bases remaining between them. CDR3 sequence (DNA): TGTGCCAGCAGCTTGAGGGTCGAGGAGACCCAGTACTTC. Its translation is CASSLRVEETQYF.

A few counts support this clonotype. The chain uses TRBV6-1 and TRBJ1-4, with a weak D call TRBD1 (6 bases). The germline V gene encodes CDR1 MNHNS and CDR2 SASEGT. The germline V and J ends were trimmed by 0 bases and 7 bases, with 15 bases remaining between them. This CDR3 region has 16 residues. This CDR3 reads CASSEARTAQGEKLFF. CDR3 bases: TGTGCCAGCAGTGAAGCGCGGACAGCACAGGGTGAAAAACTGTTTTTT.

This clonotype was seen a few times. V and J are TRBV3-1 and TRBJ2-7, with TRBD2 matching 10 bases. Germline CDR1 reads LGHDT; CDR2 reads YNNKEL (reference sequence). This CDR3 is 15 amino acids long. The V segment lost 2 bases and the J segment 2 bases; nucleotides outside the gene matches: 3. CDR3 sequence reads: CASSQQAGGPYEQYF. DNA for the CDR3: TGTGCCAGCAGCCAACAAGCGGGAGGGCCCTACGAGCAGTACTTC.

This clonotype showed up many times. The V and J genes are TRBV20-1 and TRBJ2-7, with 7 positions matching TRBD1. The ends lost 2 bases at V and 3 bases at J; junction bases unmatched: 1. From germline, CDR1 is DFQATT and CDR2 SNEGSKA (reference sequence). The CDR3 consists of 12 residues. As DNA, the CDR3 is TGCAGTGCTAGACCAGGGGGCTACGAGCAGTACTTC. Translation gives CSARPGGYEQYF.

This clonotype was seen ten or more times. J is TRBJ2-1 and V is TRBV28; D not resolved. This CDR3 contains 11 residues. CDR1 and CDR2 from the germline V gene are MDHEN and SYDVKM. V lost 5 bases and J lost 8, with 7 bases in between. The CDR3 DNA sequence: TGTGCCAGCAGTCGGATGGATGAGCAGTTCTTC. Its protein is CASSRMDEQFF.